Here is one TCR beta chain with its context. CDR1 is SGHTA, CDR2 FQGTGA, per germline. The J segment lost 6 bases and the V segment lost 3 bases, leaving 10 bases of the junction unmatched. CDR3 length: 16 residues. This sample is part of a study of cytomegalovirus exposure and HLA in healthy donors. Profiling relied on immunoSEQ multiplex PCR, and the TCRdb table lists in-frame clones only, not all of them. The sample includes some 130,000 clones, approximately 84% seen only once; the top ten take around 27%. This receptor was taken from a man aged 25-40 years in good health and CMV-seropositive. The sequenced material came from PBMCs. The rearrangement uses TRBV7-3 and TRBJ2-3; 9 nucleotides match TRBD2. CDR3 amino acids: CASSLRPSGDPDTQYF. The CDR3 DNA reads TGTGCCAGCAGCTTGAGGCCTAGCGGGGATCCGGATACGCAGTATTTT.